This T cell receptor beta chain emerged from a study of blood T cell repertoires in COVID-19 (dated by TCRdb to 2018 to 2020). Study-level background: Collaborator samples came from the United States, Italy and Spain and covered acute and convalescent phases of COVID-19. The prospective study material was composed of cDNA or gDNA derived from T cells, B-cell-depleted T cells, or PBMCs. Deeply sampled blood TCRbeta repertoires from subjects exposed to, actively infected with, or recovered from COVID-19 were included in the dataset. The repertoires were released in a freely available public database meant as a resource for research on the immune response to SARS-CoV-2. The samples were drawn from two sources: the first 160 participants of the ongoing ImmuneRACE study, and 1,000 to 1,500 subjects contributed by 6 global collaborators. A de-identified subject ID, COVID-19 status, age in years and sex were almost always included in the sample metadata. Where available, HLA class I and class II types were obtained from metadata supplied by the sample provider rather than from assay-based typing.

Concerning this clone itself: What antigen it recognizes has not been identified. Per-nucleotide qualities are absent, and no much larger clonotype sits a single base away.

The CDR3 starts with the cysteine, ends with the phenylalanine, and has 12 residues. Only the CDR3 region is kept as DNA, spanning 36 bases read in frame from base 1. CDR1 and CDR2, per the germline V gene, are SGHVS and FNYEAQ. Trimming takes 6 bases from V and 3 bases from J, and the germline ends sit 9 bases apart. The immunoSEQ Assay, a bias-controlled multiplex PCR, was used to amplify TCRbeta CDR3 regions from genomic DNA. In the original analysis: The number of nucleated cells in each sample was estimated from the amplification of reference gene primers within the assay. To quantify the absolute abundance of each unique TCRbeta CDR3 rearrangement, sequence reads were collapsed and filtered. For each sample, productive Simpson clonality was calculated by taking the square root of Simpson's diversity index across productive rearrangements. TCRdb holds this immuneACCESS table with in-frame rearrangements only. Some clones are missing; in checked studies, unresolved V genes explain under half, and the rest has no known cause. For V, J and clone size, that table is used; D and trimming come from the DNA. The sample contains around 300,000 clones, approximately 88% of them found a single time. More than 5% of the sample goes to the ten largest clones.

General conclusions and limits of the study: How much clinical and demographic metadata was included differed by source and by participant, and the metadata was provided uncurated.

In the prospective study, participants were about 18 to 95 years old, resided in approximately 25 geographic areas of the United States, and were enrolled through a virtual design. To assign participants to cohorts, the prospective study relied on clinical history that participants themselves reported in a screening survey and a study questionnaire. Recovered participants in ImmuneRACE Cohort 3 were defined by two consecutive negative NP/OP PCR tests, clearance by a healthcare professional, or resolution of symptoms. Mobile phlebotomists in the prospective study collected whole blood, serum and a nasopharyngeal or oropharyngeal swab from every participant. Prospective study participants could optionally give additional blood draws and questionnaires over an approximately two-month period. Before DNA extraction, blood samples from the prospective study were shipped at room temperature or frozen.

The sample comprised PBMCs or T cells enriched from blood (not recorded which). The receptor was derived from a young man who had recovered from COVID-19. The sequence is built from TRBV7-6 and TRBJ2-7; the D gene is perhaps TRBD1, from 5 matching bases. For the CDR3, the sequence is CASRSDSYEQYF. In nucleotides, the sequence is TGTGCCAGCAGATCCGACAGCTACGAGCAGTACTTC.